This TCR beta chain was recorded in a study of T-cell reconstitution after alpha-beta-depleted transplantation in children. This clonotype was found a few times. Its antigen is currently unknown. CDR3 length equals 15 residues. Germline V gene data show CDR1 as SGHDT and CDR2 as YYEEEE. V gave up 2 bases and J gave up 1 base, with 11 bases separating them. Study-wide results and caveats: One year post-transplant, T-cell counts and diversity were largely derived from T cells produced anew. Expanded graft clones numbering several hundred reportedly gave rise to alpha-beta T cells about two months after transplant. High day-60 TCRbeta diversity in some patients came from surviving recipient T cells and thymic progenitors.

Preparation of the TCRbeta library involved a method that used unique molecular identifiers. In TCRdb, the PCR reads were re-called with MiXCR into one record per CDR3 protein. The sample has around 250,000 distinct CDR3 sequences, 25% seen once. Sequenced material: PBMCs, taken before TCRalphabeta/CD19-depleted stem cell transplant. This TCR derives from a girl between 2 and 10 years old with Fanconi anemia, due to receive a stem cell transplant. This chain uses TRBV5-6 with TRBJ2-3; D is tentatively TRBD1 or TRBD2 (5 bases each). This chain's CDR3 is CASSFSGPRTDTQYF. The DNA of the CDR3 is TGTGCCAGCAGCTTCTCGGGACCGCGCACAGATACGCAGTATTTT.